Listed below are T cell receptor beta chains from one sample, sequenced in a study of blood T cell repertoires in COVID-19. Assay used: immunoSEQ multiplex PCR; TCRdb lists only in-frame clones, some missing. The sample consists of 250,000 to 350,000 clones, roughly 80% of them appearing once. Sequences were obtained from peripheral blood. The origin of the receptors is a human donor with COVID-19, enrolled during active disease. The donor label of this sample is uncertain. Each CDR3 is given with its conserved first and last residue. The order of the fields is CDR3 length, V gene, CDR3 protein.

13,TRBV2,CASRVDTHYEQYF
12,TRBV5-4,CASSLDGTGAFF
15,TRBV7-2,CASSPTAGGYNEQFF
17,TRBV5-1,CASSLGTGGRANEKLFF
16,TRBV5-1,CASSLEGRPNTGELFF
13,TRBV28,CASSSLTGTEAFF
14,TRBV29-1,CSVGVAGGGDEQYF
16,TRBV11-3,CASSLGREAFQETQYF
16,TRBV6-5,CASSLRGTEGGQPQHF
15,TRBV6-5,CASSYSPGAGEKLFF
14,TRBV28,CASSFVRGGEKLFF
15,TRBV13,CASSPQGSGDTEAFF
14,TRBV3-1/TRBV3-2,CASSNGQGEQPQHF
15,TRBV28,CASREFDSLNTEAFF
16,TRBV7-3,CASSLIGGTSTDTQYF
15,TRBV7-3,CASSLSGGRPETQYF
13,TRBV6-2/TRBV6-3,CASSYTRVLEQYF
17,TRBV6-1,CASSAGTSGGSTREQYF
14,TRBV14,CASSPGQVLGTQYF
13,TRBV5-8,CASSLGSVGEQYF
14,TRBV6-5,CASAGRGRADTQYF
16,TRBV6-5,CASSYSAGGADEKLFF
15,TRBV7-3,CASSLLGGPYNEQFF
16,TRBV18,CASSPRQGQFPGELFF
16,TRBV7-2,CASSPRDFSGANVLTF
15,TRBV21-1,CARGPGGGLYNEQFF
12,TRBV7-7,CASSPDTNEQFF
14,TRBV28,CASSPGDGFTEAFF
14,TRBV11-3,CASSTGGLYNEQFF
14,TRBV4-3,CASSLAGVTGELFF
14,TRBV6-5,CASSSGLGDSPLHF
15,TRBV10-3,CAGADRGVPTDTQYF
15,TRBV5-8,CASSRIRQGGNTIYF
14,TRBV11-2,CASSFRVQGTEAFF
15,TRBV9,CASSISRRGRDGYTF
15,TRBV7-7,CASSLDRGTNEKLFF
12,TRBV6-6,CASSVGVTEAFF
17,TRBV27,CASSLRVAGVGDNEQFF
16,TRBV27,CASSSTGGFIGEKLFF
13,TRBV27,CASSEGKWGEQYF
15,TRBV19,CASSIVEAGAHEQYF
15,TRBV7-2,CASSFGGGGRETQYF
13,TRBV2,CASSEGQGGEQYF
15,TRBV28,CASRLAGGGFYGYTF
14,TRBV5-4,CASSFGTGGTEAFF
15,TRBV10-1,CASSEGLAGYNEQFF
15,TRBV19,CASLERKSSTDTQYF
17,TRBV6-2/TRBV6-3,CASSRGQTTTMNTEAFF
14,TRBV28,CASSSVGAVYGYTF
12,TRBV30,CAWSTQGYEQYF
15,TRBV28,CASSRTGATNEKLFF
15,TRBV11-2,CASSLVWTAGNTIYF
16,TRBV19,CASSTRTGRTSQPQHF